The next 2 T cell receptor beta chains were all read from a single sample in a study of cytomegalovirus exposure and HLA in healthy donors. The PCR employed 60 Vbeta primers together with 13 Jbeta primers. TCRdb keeps only in-frame clones here, not all; method: immunoSEQ multiplex PCR. The data contain 270,000 or so clones, around 90% of them singletons. The specimen sequenced was PBMCs. The receptor source for this set is a girl aged 2 to 9 in good health and CMV-seronegative.

The chain couples TRBV28 to TRBJ2-7, with 7 bases identical to TRBD1. The CDR3 totals 13 residues. Unmatched junction bases numbered 4, after V lost 6 bases and J lost 2 bases. Germline CDR1 MDHEN, CDR2 SYDVKM. CDR3 in DNA: TGTGCCAGCAGAGCAGGGGGTCCCTACGAGCAGTACTTC. It is translated as CASRAGGPYEQYF. The full variable domain, rest sourced from reference TRBV28 and TRBJ2-7, is DVKVTQSSRYLVKRTGEKVFLECVQDMDHENMFWYRQDPGLGLRLIYFSYDVKMKEKGDIPEGYSVSREKKERFSLILESASTNQTSMYLCASRAGGPYEQYFGPGTRLTVT.

The V gene is TRBV7-9, the J gene TRBJ2-7; D perhaps matches TRBD2 (6 bases). Between the trimmed V and J ends, which lost 4 bases and 0 bases, there was a span of 19 bases. This CDR3 has 17 amino acids. The germline V gene encodes CDR1 SEHNR and CDR2 FQNEAQ (reference sequence). The CDR3 spells CASSSGLGGLSSYEQYF. CDR3 nucleotide sequence: TGTGCCAGCAGCTCCGGATTGGGCGGACTAAGCTCCTACGAGCAGTACTTC.